Shown below are 22 T cell receptor beta chains from a single sample sequenced in a study of radiotherapy plus CTLA-4 blockade in lung cancer. Assay used: immunoSEQ multiplex PCR; TCRdb lists only in-frame clones, some missing. The table lists around 29,000 clones, over 75% of them singletons. Sequences were derived from peripheral blood, sampled from a patient treated with radiotherapy plus ipilimumab. These receptors were taken from a human donor with non-small cell lung cancer that progressed on radiotherapy plus ipilimumab.

The chain is built from TRBV4-1 and TRBJ2-1; 7 nucleotides line up with TRBD2. The ends lost 4 bases at V and 4 bases at J; junction bases unmatched: 7. The CDR3 has 15 residues. Germline CDR1 reads MGHRA; CDR2 reads YSYEKL. CDR3 region: CASSLMGLKYNEQFF. DNA of the CDR3: TGCGCCAGCAGCCTCATGGGACTAAAATACAATGAGCAGTTCTTC.

The chain recombines TRBV6-5 with TRBJ2-7, with D possibly TRBD1 on 5 matching bases. The CDR3 is made up of 15 amino acids. Germline CDR1 MNHEY, CDR2 SVGAGI. V lost 6 bases to trimming and J lost 0 bases, with 15 bases between them. This CDR3 reads CASRNGPTVSYEQYF. CDR3 in DNA: TGTGCCAGCAGAAACGGACCGACAGTCTCCTACGAGCAGTACTTC.

This chain links TRBV5-1 with TRBJ1-2; 7 bases match TRBD1. Trimming at V came to 4 bases and at J to 3 bases, leaving 9 bases not matched to a gene. There are 15 residues in the CDR3. In germline, CDR1 is SGHRS, CDR2 YFSETQ. Here the CDR3 reads CASSVHRGFDYGYTF. The CDR3 DNA is TGCGCCAGCAGCGTCCACAGGGGATTCGACTATGGCTACACCTTC.

This clone was observed once. V is TRBV11-2 and J is TRBJ1-6; weak D call: TRBD1 (6 bases). The CDR3 consists of 17 residues. Germline V gives CDR1 SGHAT, CDR2 FQNNGV. V was shortened by 5 bases and J by 4 bases, with 18 bases between the two germline ends. The CDR3 here is CASSPRSVGAYNSPLHF. The CDR3 region has the DNA TGTGCCAGCAGCCCCCGTTCAGTGGGGGCTTATAATTCACCCCTCCACTTT.

The V call is TRBV19, the J call TRBJ2-2, with D possibly matching TRBD1 (6 bases). Germline lookup yields CDR1 LNHDA and CDR2 SQIVND (reference sequence). The CDR3 loop spans 14 amino acids. V was clipped by 4 bases and J by 6 bases, with 12 bases between them. The CDR3 protein is CASSTQGLSGELFF. CDR3 nucleotides: TGTGCCAGTAGTACACAGGGTTTGTCCGGGGAGCTGTTTTTT.

The gene calls are TRBV2 and TRBJ2-5, with a weak D call TRBD2 (6 bases). Germline V gene sequence: CDR1 SNHLY, CDR2 FYNNEI. Trimming left V 6 bases short and J 7 bases short, with 15 bases between. This CDR3 region has 13 residues. For the CDR3, the DNA is TGTGCCAGCAGGCGGGACGCCTTAGGGACCCAGTACTTC. This sequence encodes CASRRDALGTQYF. Looking up the rest from reference TRBV2 and TRBJ2-5 gives the full variable domain: EPEVTQTPSHQVTQMGQEVILRCVPISNHLYFYWYRQILGQKVEFLVSFYNNEISEKSEIFDDQFSVERPDGSNFTLKIRSTKLEDSAMYFCASRRDALGTQYFGPGTRLLVL.

In its sample, this clone was seen once. V usage is TRBV18 and J usage is TRBJ1-2; D is unresolved. Per the germline V gene, CDR1 is KGHSH and CDR2 is LQKENI. This CDR3 comprises 15 residues. V was cut by 1 base and J by 1 base, with 10 bases left in between. As DNA, the CDR3 is TGTGCCAGCTCACCACAGGGCGCGGGTAACTATGGCTACACCTTC. Protein sequence: CASSPQGAGNYGYTF.

In its sample, this clone ranks as medium-sized. This chain joins TRBV4-1 and TRBJ1-2, with a tentative D call TRBD1 (5 bases). V lost 7 bases and J lost 2, with 11 bases in between. The CDR3 is made up of 13 amino acids. Germline assignment: CDR1 MGHRA and CDR2 YSYEKL. CDR3 DNA sequence: TGCGCCAGCAAAGGGGCCCAGAACTATGGCTACACCTTC. This sequence encodes CASKGAQNYGYTF.

The chain links TRBV6-1 to TRBJ1-5; 7 bases agree with TRBD1. The germline V gene encodes CDR1 MNHNS and CDR2 SASEGT. J gave up 4 bases and V 5 bases, and 8 bases lay outside the gene matches. The CDR3 totals 15 residues. The CDR3 is CASSPSGTDNQPQHF. The CDR3 DNA follows: TGTGCCAGCAGTCCGTCGGGGACAGATAATCAGCCCCAGCATTTT.

V is TRBV15 and J is TRBJ1-2; TRBD1 matches at 10 bases. Per germline, CDR1 LNHNV and CDR2 YYDKDF (reference sequence). Unmatched junction bases numbered 7, after V lost 5 bases and J lost 4 bases. CDR3 size: 15 residues. Written as DNA, the CDR3 is TGTGCCACCAGCCCCGGGACAGGGGTTTTCTATGGCTACACCTTC. Amino acid sequence: CATSPGTGVFYGYTF.

This rearrangement joins TRBV19 to TRBJ1-1; 7 positions match TRBD1. Germline assignment: CDR1 LNHDA and CDR2 SQIVND (reference sequence). The J segment lost 4 bases and the V segment lost 3 bases, leaving 11 bases of the junction unmatched. The CDR3 contains 16 residues. CDR3 residues: CASSMGQGVSVTEAFF. Here the CDR3 DNA reads TGTGCCAGTAGTATGGGCCAGGGGGTTTCGGTCACTGAAGCTTTCTTT.

V usage is TRBV6-6 and J usage is TRBJ1-2, with D maybe TRBD1 (5 bases). Germline CDR1 is MNHNY and CDR2 is SVGAGI (reference sequence). Trimming took off 2 bases at V and 1 base at J, with 11 bases between the two ends. The CDR3 has 15 residues. CDR3 sequence: CASSYRVRDNYGYTF. The CDR3 region has the DNA TGTGCCAGCAGTTACCGCGTCAGGGATAACTATGGCTACACCTTC.

The chain combines TRBV5-1 with TRBJ2-1, with 10 bases aligning to TRBD1. V was clipped by 4 bases and J by 8 bases; unmatched bases: 6. Germline CDR1 is SGHRS and CDR2 is YFSETQ. The CDR3 has 14 amino acids. The CDR3 loop is CASSPDRGRDEQFF. CDR3 nucleotide sequence: TGCGCCAGCAGCCCTGACAGGGGGCGAGATGAGCAGTTCTTC.

The chain carries TRBV19 and TRBJ2-1; 7 nucleotides line up with TRBD2. With V trimmed by 5 bases and J by 0 bases, 10 bases remained unmatched. Germline V gene data show CDR1 as LNHDA and CDR2 as SQIVND (reference sequence). The CDR3 consists of 17 residues. The CDR3 DNA is TGTGCCAGTAGTTCCCAAGCCGGGACTACCTCCTACAATGAGCAGTTCTTC. It is translated as CASSSQAGTTSYNEQFF. The full variable domain, its missing parts supplied by reference TRBV19 and TRBJ2-1, is DGGITQSPKYLFRKEGQNVTLSCEQNLNHDAMYWYRQDPGQGLRLIYYSQIVNDFQKGDIAEGYSVSREKKESFPLTVTSAQKNPTAFYLCASSSQAGTTSYNEQFFGPGTRLTVL.

The table lists this clone with a few counts. The chain employs TRBV4-3 and TRBJ1-2; 8 bases map to TRBD1. V trimming: 4 bases; J trimming: 5 bases; junction bases outside the gene matches: 9. Germline CDR1 LGHNA, CDR2 YSLEER. CDR3 length: 15 amino acids. The CDR3: CASSRNQGAPYGYTF. The CDR3 DNA reads TGCGCCAGCAGCCGCAATCAGGGGGCTCCTTATGGCTACACCTTC.

The table lists this clone with a few counts. The chain uses TRBV4-3 and TRBJ1-1; D is uncertain. Trimming took 6 bases from V and 7 from J, leaving 15 bases between them. CDR1 LGHNA and CDR2 YSLEER come from the germline V gene. This CDR3 has 13 residues. CDR3 region: CASSPLEGVEAFF. Written as DNA, the CDR3 is TGCGCCAGCAGTCCGCTGGAGGGAGTTGAAGCTTTCTTT.

The V call is TRBV7-3, the J call TRBJ1-6; no firm D call. CDR1 is SGHTA and CDR2 is FQGTGA in the germline V gene. V lost 4 bases to trimming and J lost 7 bases, with 8 bases between them. This CDR3 contains 13 residues. The CDR3 sequence: CASSSYENSPLHF. The CDR3 DNA follows: TGTGCCAGCAGCTCGTATGAGAATTCACCCCTCCACTTT.

The CDR3 nucleotides are TGCGCCAGCGCTGGCGGCCAGAACACTGAAGCTTTCTTT. Its translation is CASAGGQNTEAFF. The V and J genes are TRBV5-1 and TRBJ1-1; the D is unclear. Trimming shortened V by 7 bases and J by 1 base, and 11 bases separated the two germline ends. This CDR3 has 13 residues. Germline CDR1 SGHRS, CDR2 YFSETQ.

This clone was counted a few times. The rearrangement joins TRBV9 to TRBJ2-1, with 8 bases identical to TRBD1. Trimming took 3 bases from V and 8 from J; bases not matched to a gene: 10. CDR3 length: 15 amino acids. CDR1 and CDR2 (germline): SGDLS, YYNGEE. CDR3 nucleotides: TGTGCCAGCAGCGCCCAGGGACAGGTTCTCGATGAGCAGTTCTTC. Its translation: CASSAQGQVLDEQFF. Using reference TRBV9 and TRBJ2-1 for the parts outside the CDR3, the full variable domain is DSGVTQTPKHLITATGQRVTLRCSPRSGDLSVYWYQQSLDQGLQFLIQYYNGEERAKGNILERFSAQQFPDLHSELNLSSLELGDSALYFCASSAQGQVLDEQFFGPGTRLTVL.

V usage is TRBV29-1 and J usage is TRBJ1-1; a possible D gene is TRBD1 (6 bases). Germline V gene lookup returns CDR1 SQVTM and CDR2 ANQGSEA. Trimming cost V 3 bases and J 4 bases, with 9 bases left between them. The length of the CDR3 is 12 residues. CDR3 sequence reads: CSVERGSTEAFF. CDR3 bases: TGCAGCGTTGAGAGGGGGAGCACTGAAGCTTTCTTT.

J is TRBJ2-7 and V is TRBV19; D gene ambiguous. Deletions cut 4 bases from V and 1 base from J, with 11 bases between. This CDR3 contains 14 residues. Per germline, CDR1 LNHDA and CDR2 SQIVND (reference sequence). The chain's CDR3 is CASSRAQNSYEQYF. For the CDR3, the DNA is TGTGCCAGTAGTAGGGCGCAAAATTCCTACGAGCAGTACTTC.

To note about this clone: This same CDR3 is encoded by further DNA sequences in the sample. The rearrangement joins TRBV5-6 to TRBJ2-1; tentatively, D is TRBD1 (6 bases). Trimming stripped 0 bases from V and 4 bases from J, with 14 bases between. The CDR3 is made up of 16 amino acids. Germline CDR1 and CDR2: SGHDT and YYEEEE. The CDR3 loop is CASSLDAGEIYNEQFF. The CDR3, as DNA: TGTGCCAGCAGCTTGGACGCAGGGGAAATATACAATGAGCAGTTCTTC.